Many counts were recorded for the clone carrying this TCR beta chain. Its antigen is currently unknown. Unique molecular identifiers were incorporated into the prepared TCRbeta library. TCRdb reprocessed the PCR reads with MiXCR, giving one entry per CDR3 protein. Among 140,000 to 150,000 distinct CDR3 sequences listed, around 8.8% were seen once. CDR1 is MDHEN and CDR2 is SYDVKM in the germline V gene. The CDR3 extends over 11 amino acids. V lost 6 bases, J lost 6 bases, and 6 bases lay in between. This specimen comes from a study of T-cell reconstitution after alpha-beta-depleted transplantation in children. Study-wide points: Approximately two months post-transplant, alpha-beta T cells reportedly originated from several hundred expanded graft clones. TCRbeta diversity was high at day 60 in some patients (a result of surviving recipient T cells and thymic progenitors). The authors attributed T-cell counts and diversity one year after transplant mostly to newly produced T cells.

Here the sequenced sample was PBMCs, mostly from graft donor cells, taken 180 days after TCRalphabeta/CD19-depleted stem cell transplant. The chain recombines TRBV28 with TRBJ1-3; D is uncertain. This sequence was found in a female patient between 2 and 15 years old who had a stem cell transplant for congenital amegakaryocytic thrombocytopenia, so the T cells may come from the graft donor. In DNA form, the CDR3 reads TGTGCCAGCAGCTCAGTAAACACCATATATTTT. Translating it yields CASSSVNTIYF.